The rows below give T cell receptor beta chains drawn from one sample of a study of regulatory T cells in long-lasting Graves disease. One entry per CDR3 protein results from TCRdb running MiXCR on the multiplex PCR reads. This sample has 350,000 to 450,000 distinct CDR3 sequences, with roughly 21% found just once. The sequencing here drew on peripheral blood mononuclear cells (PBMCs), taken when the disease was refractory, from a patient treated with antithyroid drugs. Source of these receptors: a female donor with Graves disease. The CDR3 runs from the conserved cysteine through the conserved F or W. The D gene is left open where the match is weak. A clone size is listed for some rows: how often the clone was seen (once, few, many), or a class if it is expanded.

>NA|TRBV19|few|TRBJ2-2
TGTGCCAGTAGTATCGGGGAGGCCGGGGAGCTGTTTTTT
CASSIGEAGELFF
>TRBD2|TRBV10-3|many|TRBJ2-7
TGTGCCAAAAGACTAGCGGAGTACTACGAGCAGTACTTC
CAKRLAEYYEQYF
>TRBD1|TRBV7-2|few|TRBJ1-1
TGTGCCAGCAGCCTAGACACGGACAGGCCTGCCGAAGCTTTCTTT
CASSLDTDRPAEAFF
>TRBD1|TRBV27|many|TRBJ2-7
TGTGCCAGCAGTACAACAGGGGCACCCGGCGAGCAGTACTTC
CASSTTGAPGEQYF
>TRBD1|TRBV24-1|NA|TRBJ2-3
TGTGCCACCAGTGAGGTGGGACAGGGGGCTACAGATACGCAGTATTTT
CATSEVGQGATDTQYF
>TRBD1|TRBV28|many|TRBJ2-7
TGTGCCAGCAGTTCCACAGGGGAGCCCACATACGAGCAGTACTTC
CASSSTGEPTYEQYF
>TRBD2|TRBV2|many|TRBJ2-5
TGTGCCAGCAGTGAAGCGGGACTAGCGGGAGGAGAGACCCAGTACTTC
CASSEAGLAGGETQYF
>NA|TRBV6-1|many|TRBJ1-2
TGTGCCAGCAGTGATGTAGGCGAGAACTATGGCTACACCTTC
CASSDVGENYGYTF
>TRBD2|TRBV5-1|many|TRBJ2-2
TGCGCCAGCCGGGGCGGGGGAAGGAACACCGGGGAGCTGTTTTTT
CASRGGGRNTGELFF
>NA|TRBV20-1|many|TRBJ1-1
TGCAGTGCCCCCTGGGTCGGGGCCTACACTGAAGCTTTCTTT
CSAPWVGAYTEAFF
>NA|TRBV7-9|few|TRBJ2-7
TGTGCCAGCAGCTTAGGGCAGGGTAGGACCTACGAGCAGTACTTC
CASSLGQGRTYEQYF
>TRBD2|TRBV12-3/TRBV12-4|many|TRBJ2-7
TGTGCCAGCAGTCGACTAGCGAAAACCTACGAGCAGTACTTC
CASSRLAKTYEQYF
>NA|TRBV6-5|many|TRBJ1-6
TGTGCCAGCAGTTACCCGACACCCCTCCACTTT
CASSYPTPLHF
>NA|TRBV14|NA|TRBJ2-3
TGTGCCAGCAGCCAGGCCCCGGGGGATACGCAGTATTTT
CASSQAPGDTQYF